Below, 26 T cell receptor beta chains from the same sample are listed, as sequenced in a study of CD8+ T cells in alopecia areata. The treatment denotes: oral pan-JAK inhibitor, 5-10 mg twice daily. RNA, once extracted, was reverse transcribed into cDNA for use as the sequencing template. Profiling relied on immunoSEQ multiplex PCR, and the TCRdb table lists in-frame clones only, not all of them. The sample shows roughly 200,000 clones, under 60% of them seen only once. The starting material was CD8+ T cells sorted from blood, obtained at week 24, from a patient treated with tofacitinib. The receptors stem from a human donor with alopecia areata.

This clone was picked up a small number of times. V and J are TRBV7-3 and TRBJ1-5; D is possibly TRBD1 (6 bases). The CDR3 spans 18 residues. Germline lookup yields CDR1 SGHTA and CDR2 FQGTGA. The V end was cut by 4 bases, the J end by 0 bases, with 19 bases between. CDR3 region: CASSYHLTGSYSNQPQHF. Written as DNA, the CDR3 is TGTGCCAGCAGCTACCACCTAACAGGGAGTTATAGCAATCAGCCCCAGCATTTT.

The V and J genes are TRBV13 and TRBJ2-7; tentatively, D is TRBD1 (6 bases). Trimming stripped 4 bases from V and 2 bases from J, with 18 bases between. This CDR3 comprises 16 residues. CDR1 and CDR2 from the germline V gene are PRHDT and FYEKMQ (reference sequence). In DNA, the CDR3 is TGTGCCAGCAGCTATTACTCGGACAGCTTGCCCTACGAGCAGTACTTC. Translation: CASSYYSDSLPYEQYF.

The CDR3 DNA follows: TGTGCCAGCAGCTTAGGCGGGGGAATGGACAATGAGCAGTTCTTC. Its protein is CASSLGGGMDNEQFF. The chain couples TRBV7-3 to TRBJ2-1, with 7 bases that match TRBD2. The CDR3 length is 15 residues. The germline V gene encodes CDR1 SGHTA and CDR2 FQGTGA. V dropped 2 bases and J dropped 5; count of bases not matched to a gene: 6.

The gene calls are TRBV30 and TRBJ1-1; the match to TRBD1 covers 8 bases. Germline lookup yields CDR1 GTSNPN and CDR2 SVGIG (reference sequence). The CDR3 has 14 amino acids. Unmatched junction bases numbered 4, after V lost 3 bases and J lost 1 base. The CDR3, as DNA: TGTGCCTGGAGGGCAGGGGGCCGGAACACTGAAGCTTTCTTT. This sequence encodes CAWRAGGRNTEAFF. Full variable domain (rest looked up from reference TRBV30 and TRBJ1-1): SQTIHQWPATLVQPVGSPLSLECTVEGTSNPNLYWYRQAAGRGLQLLFYSVGIGQISSEVPQNLSASRPQDRQFILSSKKLLLSDSGFYLCAWRAGGRNTEAFFGQGTRLTVV.

This clone showed up just a few times. This rearrangement joins TRBV4-1 to TRBJ1-5; a weak D match, TRBD1 (6 bases). Trimming pared 1 base from V and 4 bases from J, leaving 17 bases between. From germline, CDR1 is MGHRA and CDR2 YSYEKL. The CDR3 runs to 17 residues. The CDR3 reads CASSQVIRRRGNQPQHF. In DNA form, the CDR3 reads TGCGCCAGCAGCCAAGTAATAAGAAGGAGGGGGAATCAGCCCCAGCATTTT.

This chain links TRBV2 with TRBJ2-7; weak D call: TRBD2 (6 bases). CDR1 and CDR2 from the germline V gene are SNHLY and FYNNEI. This CDR3 has 11 residues. Trimming took 4 bases from V and 6 from J, leaving 7 bases between them. DNA of the CDR3: TGTGCCAGCAGTGGGAGGGGCGAGCAGTACTTC. Protein sequence: CASSGRGEQYF.

This clone was seen a single time. The chain is built from TRBV15 and TRBJ2-5, with 12 positions matching TRBD1. J lost 5 bases, V lost 3 bases, and 4 bases had no gene match. The germline V gene has CDR1 LNHNV and CDR2 YYDKDF (reference sequence). The CDR3 extends over 15 amino acids. In DNA form, the CDR3 reads TGTGCCACCAGCAGGGGACAGGGGGCGACGGAGACCCAGTACTTC. Amino acid sequence: CATSRGQGATETQYF.

This chain links TRBV15 with TRBJ2-7, with 11 nucleotides matching TRBD2. The germline V gene has CDR1 LNHNV and CDR2 YYDKDF (reference sequence). The CDR3 spans 15 residues. Trimming at V came to 4 bases and at J to 0 bases, leaving 2 bases not matched to a gene. CDR3 nucleotide sequence: TGTGCCACCAGCATTGGACTAGCGGGCTCCTACGAGCAGTACTTC. Amino acid sequence: CATSIGLAGSYEQYF. The variable domain in full, completed from reference TRBV15 and TRBJ2-7, reads DAMVIQNPRYQVTQFGKPVTLSCSQTLNHNVMYWYQQKSSQAPKLLFHYYDKDFNNEADTPDNFQSRRPNTSFCFLDIRSPGLGDTAMYLCATSIGLAGSYEQYFGPGTRLTVT.

This chain uses TRBV2 with TRBJ2-2; perhaps TRBD2 as D (6 bases). The CDR3 runs to 11 residues. Trimming took 6 bases from V and 9 from J, leaving 8 bases between them. CDR1 and CDR2 (germline): SNHLY, FYNNEI. In DNA form, the CDR3 reads TGTGCCAGCAGCGGGGGTTGGGAGCTGTTTTTT. This sequence encodes CASSGGWELFF.

This chain joins TRBV29-1 and TRBJ1-2; TRBD1 is a possible D gene (6 bases). V was clipped by 4 bases and J by 3 bases, with 21 bases between them. This CDR3 has 16 residues. Per germline, CDR1 SQVTM and CDR2 ANQGSEA. CDR3 DNA sequence: TGCAGCGTTGCCTCCAAACGACAGGTTAACGACTATGGCTACACCTTC. Translating it yields CSVASKRQVNDYGYTF.

This clone was observed a single time. This chain links TRBV30 with TRBJ1-5; 8 nucleotides align to TRBD1. Unmatched junction bases numbered 4, after V lost 2 bases and J lost 4 bases. The CDR3 has 14 residues. Germline loops: CDR1 GTSNPN, CDR2 SVGIG (reference sequence). This CDR3 is CAWSRGTGNQPQHF. The CDR3 bases are TGTGCCTGGAGTAGGGGGACAGGTAATCAGCCCCAGCATTTT.

CDR3 nucleotide sequence: TGCAGTGCTAGAGATCAGGGGGAGCTGTTTTTT. It translates to CSARDQGELFF. The rearrangement links TRBV20-1 to TRBJ2-2; D remains unclear. Germline V gives CDR1 DFQATT, CDR2 SNEGSKA (reference sequence). V lost 0 bases and J 8 bases, leaving 4 bases between the germline ends. The CDR3 consists of 11 residues.

The chain combines TRBV29-1 with TRBJ1-2; D not resolved. This CDR3 contains 12 residues. With 2 bases removed from V and 4 bases from J, the gap between germline ends came to 8 bases. CDR1 is SQVTM and CDR2 is ANQGSEA in the germline V gene. This CDR3 is CSVEHPVYGYTF. Here the CDR3 DNA reads TGCAGCGTTGAACATCCGGTCTATGGCTACACCTTC.

This rearrangement joins TRBV5-6 to TRBJ1-4; TRBD1 might be the D (5 bases). Germline CDR1 SGHDT, CDR2 YYEEEE. The CDR3 loop spans 15 amino acids. Trimming pared 4 bases from V and 3 bases from J, leaving 13 bases between. CDR3 bases: TGTGCCAGCAGCGAGGTTGGGACGGCTAATGAAAAACTGTTTTTT. Protein: CASSEVGTANEKLFF.

This clone was seen a single time. The rearrangement uses TRBV14 and TRBJ1-6; no definite D call. Trimming removed 0 bases at V and 7 bases at J, with 10 bases between. Germline V gene lookup returns CDR1 SGHDN and CDR2 FVKESK. The CDR3 spans 15 residues. DNA for the CDR3: TGTGCCAGCAGCCAAGATTGGCCAGGCAATTCACCCCTCCACTTT. It translates to CASSQDWPGNSPLHF.

V gene TRBV9 combines with J gene TRBJ2-1; D possibly corresponds to TRBD2 (6 bases). V was trimmed by 5 bases and J by 7 bases, leaving 13 bases between them. The CDR3 is 13 residues long. Per germline, CDR1 SGDLS and CDR2 YYNGEE. In nucleotides, the CDR3 is TGTGCCAGCAGGCCTGGGGGAGGTAATGAGCAGTTCTTC. Protein sequence: CASRPGGGNEQFF.

This chain joins TRBV5-6 and TRBJ2-7; possibly TRBD1 for D (6 bases). Looked up from germline, CDR1 is SGHDT and CDR2 is YYEEEE. Trimming took 1 base from V and 6 from J, leaving 14 bases between them. The CDR3 sequence is 14 residues long. CDR3 DNA sequence: TGTGCCAGCAGCTTGCCGCAGGGGAACTCCGAGCAGTACTTC. Encoded protein: CASSLPQGNSEQYF. The full variable domain, with the rest looked up from reference TRBV5-6 and TRBJ2-7, is DAGVTQSPTHLIKTRGQQVTLRCSPKSGHDTVSWYQQALGQGPQFIFQYYEEEERQRGNFPDRFSGHQFPNYSSELNVNALLLGDSALYLCASSLPQGNSEQYFGPGTRLTVT.

This clone was observed a few times. This sequence joins TRBV19 and TRBJ1-2; D is unresolved. Germline CDR1 and CDR2: LNHDA and SQIVND (reference sequence). The CDR3 extends over 14 amino acids. Trimming took 1 base from V and 7 from J, leaving 13 bases between them. The CDR3 DNA sequence: TGTGCCAGTAGTATAGCGTGGGGAGCTGGTGGCTACACCTTC. Protein product: CASSIAWGAGGYTF.

This chain connects TRBV2 to TRBJ1-2; D may be TRBD1 (5 bases). Trimming removed 8 bases at V and 8 bases at J, with 21 bases between. This CDR3 comprises 14 residues. The germline gives CDR1 SNHLY, CDR2 FYNNEI. The CDR3 region is CASGGGQGKGGYTF. Written as DNA, the CDR3 is TGTGCCAGCGGAGGTGGGCAGGGCAAGGGCGGCTACACCTTC.

This clone was counted once. This chain links TRBV19 with TRBJ2-5; 8 nucleotides line up with TRBD2. CDR1 is LNHDA, CDR2 SQIVND, per germline (reference sequence). V was pared by 9 bases and J by 2 bases, with 5 bases of the junction left unmatched. This CDR3 is built from 13 residues. The CDR3 DNA sequence: TGTGCCAGCAGAGAGCGGGGGCAAGAGACCCAGTACTTC. Translation: CASRERGQETQYF. Supplemented by reference TRBV19 and TRBJ2-5, the full variable domain reads DGGITQSPKYLFRKEGQNVTLSCEQNLNHDAMYWYRQDPGQGLRLIYYSQIVNDFQKGDIAEGYSVSREKKESFPLTVTSAQKNPTAFYLCASRERGQETQYFGPGTRLLVL.

The rearrangement uses TRBV13 and TRBJ1-4; 8 bases match TRBD1. J was trimmed by 5 bases and V by 8 bases; bases with no gene match: 4. The germline V gene has CDR1 PRHDT and CDR2 FYEKMQ (reference sequence). This CDR3 contains 13 residues. In DNA, the CDR3 is TGTGCCAGCGGACAGGGCCGGAATGAAAAACTGTTTTTT. This encodes CASGQGRNEKLFF.

The chain links TRBV27 to TRBJ2-7, with unresolved D. CDR1 is MNHEY and CDR2 is SMNVEV in the germline V gene (reference sequence). Trimming removed 5 bases at V and 3 bases at J, with 14 bases between. CDR3 length: 14 residues. CDR3 DNA: TGTGCCAGCAGTACTCAGGAATACGGCTACGAGCAGTACTTC. This translates into CASSTQEYGYEQYF.

This clone was counted a few times. CDR3 sequence (DNA): TGCAGCGTTGATGGCGGGCAGGGCTATGGCTACACCTTC. It specifies CSVDGGQGYGYTF. V gene TRBV29-1 combines with J gene TRBJ1-2, with D possibly matching TRBD1 (5 bases). Germline V CDR1 and CDR2: SQVTM, ANQGSEA. Trimming stripped 3 bases from V and 4 bases from J, with 12 bases between. The CDR3 runs 13 residues.

The chain carries TRBV4-1 and TRBJ2-3, with 8 bases aligning to TRBD2. Germline lookup yields CDR1 MGHRA and CDR2 YSYEKL. The CDR3 is made up of 17 amino acids. J was trimmed by 5 bases and V by 0 bases; bases with no gene match: 10. The CDR3 spells CASSQEGGGGRGDTQYF. The CDR3, as DNA: TGCGCCAGCAGCCAAGAAGGTGGCGGGGGGCGGGGAGATACGCAGTATTTT.

The chain uses TRBV5-1 and TRBJ2-3; D not certain. CDR1 is SGHRS and CDR2 is YFSETQ in the germline V gene. The CDR3 contains 13 residues. The germline V and J ends were trimmed by 0 bases and 3 bases, with 5 bases remaining between them. CDR3 nucleotides: TGCGCCAGCAGCTTGGCGGAGACAGATACGCAGTATTTT. It encodes CASSLAETDTQYF.

V gene TRBV4-1 combines with J gene TRBJ1-1, with D maybe TRBD1 (6 bases). This CDR3 is 14 amino acids long. Trimming pared 4 bases from V and 1 base from J, leaving 10 bases between. From germline, CDR1 is MGHRA and CDR2 YSYEKL. The CDR3 is CASSPKQGNTEAFF. CDR3 nucleotide sequence: TGCGCCAGCAGCCCTAAACAGGGGAACACTGAAGCTTTCTTT.